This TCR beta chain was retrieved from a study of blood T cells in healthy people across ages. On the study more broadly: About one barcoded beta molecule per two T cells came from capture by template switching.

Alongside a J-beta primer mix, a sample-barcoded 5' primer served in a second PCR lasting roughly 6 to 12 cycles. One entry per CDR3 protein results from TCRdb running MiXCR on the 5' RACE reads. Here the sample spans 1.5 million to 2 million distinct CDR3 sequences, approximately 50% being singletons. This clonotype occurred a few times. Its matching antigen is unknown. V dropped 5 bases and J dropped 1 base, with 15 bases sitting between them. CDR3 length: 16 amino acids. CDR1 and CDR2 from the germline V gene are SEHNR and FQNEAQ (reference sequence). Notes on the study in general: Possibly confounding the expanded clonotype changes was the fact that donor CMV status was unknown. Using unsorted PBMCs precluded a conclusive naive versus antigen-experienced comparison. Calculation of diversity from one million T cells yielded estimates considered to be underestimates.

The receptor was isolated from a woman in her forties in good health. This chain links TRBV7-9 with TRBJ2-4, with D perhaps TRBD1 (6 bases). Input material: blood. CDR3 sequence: CASSRTVQAAKNIQYF. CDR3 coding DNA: TGTGCCAGCAGCCGGACAGTTCAGGCGGCCAAAAACATTCAGTACTTC. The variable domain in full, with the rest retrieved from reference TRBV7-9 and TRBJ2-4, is DTGVSQNPRHKITKRGQNVTFRCDPISEHNRLYWYRQTLGQGPEFLTYFQNEAQLEKSRLLSDRFSAERPKGSFSTLEIQRTEQGDSAMYLCASSRTVQAAKNIQYFGAGTRLSVL.